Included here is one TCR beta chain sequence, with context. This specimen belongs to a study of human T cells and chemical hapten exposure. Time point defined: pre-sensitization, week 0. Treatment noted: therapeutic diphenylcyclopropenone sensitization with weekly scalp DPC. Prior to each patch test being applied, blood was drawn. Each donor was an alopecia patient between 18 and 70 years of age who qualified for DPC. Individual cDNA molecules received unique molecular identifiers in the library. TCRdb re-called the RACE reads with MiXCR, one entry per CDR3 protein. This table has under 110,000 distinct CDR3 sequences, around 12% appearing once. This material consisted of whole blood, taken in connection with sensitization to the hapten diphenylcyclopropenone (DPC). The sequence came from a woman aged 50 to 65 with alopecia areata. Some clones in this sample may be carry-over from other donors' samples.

The CDR3 protein is CASSLSPPGANVLTF. CDR3 sequence (DNA): TGTGCCAGCAGTTTATCTCCTCCTGGGGCCAACGTCCTGACTTTC. The chain employs TRBV28 and TRBJ2-6; D not resolved. With 1 base removed from V and 2 bases from J, the gap between germline ends came to 6 bases. Germline values: CDR1 MDHEN, CDR2 SYDVKM. The CDR3 is 15 amino acids.